This T cell receptor beta chain originates from a study of cytomegalovirus exposure and HLA in healthy donors. The PCR used 60 Vbeta and 13 Jbeta primers. Sequenced by immunoSEQ multiplex PCR; TCRdb stores in-frame clones only, minus some. Of about 90,000 clones listed, about 70% are singletons. Regarding this clone: Its antigen remains unidentified.

Overall study findings and caveats: Presence/absence analyses assumed roughly uniform sequencing depth across donors, which may not hold. Investigators reported 150 to 200 TCR beta chains as tied to cytomegalovirus.

The sequence came from a man in his thirties or forties in good health and CMV-seronegative. Sequenced input: PBMCs.

The CDR3 is CASSAGTGGGLWEQYF. CDR3 bases: TGTGCCAGTAGCGCCGGGACAGGGGGCGGCTTGTGGGAGCAGTACTTC. The chain recombines TRBV19 with TRBJ2-7; TRBD1 matches 12 bases. Germline V CDR1 and CDR2: LNHDA, SQIVND (reference sequence). The V gene end was trimmed by 6 bases and the J gene end by 7 bases; junction bases not matched to a gene: 13. The CDR3 covers 16 residues. Supplemented by reference TRBV19 and TRBJ2-7, the full variable domain reads DGGITQSPKYLFRKEGQNVTLSCEQNLNHDAMYWYRQDPGQGLRLIYYSQIVNDFQKGDIAEGYSVSREKKESFPLTVTSAQKNPTAFYLCASSAGTGGGLWEQYFGPGTRLTVT.